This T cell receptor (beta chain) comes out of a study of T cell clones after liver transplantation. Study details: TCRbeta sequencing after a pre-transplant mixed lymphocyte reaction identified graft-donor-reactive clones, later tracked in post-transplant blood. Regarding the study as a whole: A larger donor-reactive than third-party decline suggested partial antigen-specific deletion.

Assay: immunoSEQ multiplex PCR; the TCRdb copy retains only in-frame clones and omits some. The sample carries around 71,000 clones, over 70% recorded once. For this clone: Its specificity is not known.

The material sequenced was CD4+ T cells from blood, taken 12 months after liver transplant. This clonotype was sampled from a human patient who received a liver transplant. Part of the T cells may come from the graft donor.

The CDR3 DNA reads TGTGCCAGCAGTTATTCGGACAGCTACGAGCAGTACTTC. Its protein product is CASSYSDSYEQYF. The V call is TRBV6-5, the J call TRBJ2-7; tentative D call: TRBD1 (6 bases). Looked up from germline, CDR1 is MNHEY and CDR2 is SVGAGI. Trimming shortened V by 3 bases and J by 3 bases, and 9 bases separated the two germline ends. CDR3 length equals 13 residues.